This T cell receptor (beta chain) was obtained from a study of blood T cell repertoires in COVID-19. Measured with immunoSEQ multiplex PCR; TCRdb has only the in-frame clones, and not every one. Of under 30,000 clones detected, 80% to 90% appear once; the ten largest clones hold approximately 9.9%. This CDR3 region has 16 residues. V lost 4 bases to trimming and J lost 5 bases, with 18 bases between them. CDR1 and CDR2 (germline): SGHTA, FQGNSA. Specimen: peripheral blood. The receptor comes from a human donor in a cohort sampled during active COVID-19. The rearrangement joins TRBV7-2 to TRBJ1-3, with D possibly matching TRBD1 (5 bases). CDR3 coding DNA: TGTGCCAGCAGCTCGATAAATCAGGGTTTCCGAAACACCATATATTTT. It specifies CASSSINQGFRNTIYF.